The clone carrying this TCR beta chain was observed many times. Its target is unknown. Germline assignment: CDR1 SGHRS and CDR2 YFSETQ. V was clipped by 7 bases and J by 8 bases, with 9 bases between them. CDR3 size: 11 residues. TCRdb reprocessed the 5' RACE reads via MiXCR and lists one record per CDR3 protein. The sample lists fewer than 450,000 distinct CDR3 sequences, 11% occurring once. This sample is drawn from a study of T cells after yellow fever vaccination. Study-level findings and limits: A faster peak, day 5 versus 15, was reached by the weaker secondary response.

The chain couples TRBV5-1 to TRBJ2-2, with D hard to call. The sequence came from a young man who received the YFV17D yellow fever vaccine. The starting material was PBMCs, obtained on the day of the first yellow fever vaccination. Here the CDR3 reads CASQATGELFF. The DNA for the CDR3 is TGCGCCAGCCAAGCCACTGGGGAGCTGTTTTTT.